The rows below give T cell receptor beta chains drawn from one sample of a study of T-cell reconstitution after alpha-beta-depleted transplantation in children. TCRdb analysed the PCR reads with MiXCR anew, one entry per CDR3 protein. The top ten clones hold 4.5% to 6% of a sample with fewer than 550,000 distinct CDR3 sequences, under 13% of them seen once. The sequencing used PBMCs from the stem cell graft donor, collected from the stem cell graft. These receptors were taken from a human donor who donated a stem cell graft to a child with acute myeloid leukemia. CDR3s include the opening cysteine and the closing phenylalanine or tryptophan. D genes are given only for firm matches. Only part of the rows carry a size: once, few, many, or a class if the clone is expanded.

V	size	D	J	DNA	CDR3
TRBV5-1	NA	TRBD1	TRBJ1-5	TGCGCCAGCAGCTTAGGGACAGGGGGCTTTATGCAGCCCCAGCATTTT	CASSLGTGGFMQPQHF
TRBV20-1	NA	NA	TRBJ2-5	TGCAGTGCCGGACATCAAGGGGCCGAGGAGACCCAGTACTTC	CSAGHQGAEETQYF
TRBV4-3	many	TRBD2	TRBJ2-7	TGCGCCAGCAGCCAAAGCGGGGCCCGCTCCTACGAGCAGTACTTC	CASSQSGARSYEQYF
TRBV11-2	few	NA	TRBJ1-5	TGTGCCAGCAGCCTACAGGGACGGGACCATCAGCCCCAGCATTTT	CASSLQGRDHQPQHF
TRBV4-2	NA	TRBD2	TRBJ2-1	TGTGCCAGCAGCCAAGCTAGCGGGAGGACCTACAATGAGCAGTTCTTC	CASSQASGRTYNEQFF
TRBV20-1	few	TRBD2	TRBJ2-5	TGCAGTGCTCCGACGGGGGAGGGCGAGACCCAGTACTTC	CSAPTGEGETQYF
TRBV5-5	few	TRBD2	TRBJ2-1	TGTGCCAGCAGCTTGGGACTAGCGGAAACCTACAATGAGCAGTTCTTC	CASSLGLAETYNEQFF
TRBV10-3	NA	TRBD2	TRBJ2-7	TGTGCCATCAGTGATTCGTCACGGGAGGGTAGCTCCTACGAGCAGTACTTC	CAISDSSREGSSYEQYF
TRBV7-9	many	TRBD2	TRBJ2-1	TGTGCCAGCAGCTTGCCCCTGCGGGAGGGCCTTTACAATGAGCAGTTCTTC	CASSLPLREGLYNEQFF
TRBV7-6	few	NA	TRBJ1-1	TGTGCCAGCAGCTTAGCCGCTTTAGGAGGGGGCACTGAAGCTTTCTTT	CASSLAALGGGTEAFF
TRBV27	many	TRBD2	TRBJ2-7	TGTGCCAGCAGTAAGCGGGAGTCCCTCGAGCAGTACTTC	CASSKRESLEQYF
TRBV29-1	few	NA	TRBJ2-1	TGCAGCGTTGAAGAAAGGGGGGGCCTCAATGAGCAGTTCTTC	CSVEERGGLNEQFF
TRBV25-1	NA	NA	TRBJ1-5	TGTGCCAGCAGGGCAGGTTCTCATCAGCCCCAGCATTTT	CASRAGSHQPQHF
TRBV10-3	few	TRBD2	TRBJ2-7	TGTGCCATCAGTGAGTCGATGGCTAGCGGGACGACCTACGAGCAGTACTTC	CAISESMASGTTYEQYF
TRBV5-1	NA	NA	TRBJ1-2	TGCGCCAGCAGCTTGGTACTCGGGGGAGGTGGCTACACCTTC	CASSLVLGGGGYTF
TRBV29-1	NA	NA	TRBJ2-3	TGCAGCGTTGTTATCTGGGGCACAGATACGCAGTATTTT	CSVVIWGTDTQYF
TRBV4-1	once	NA	TRBJ2-5	TGCGCCAGCAGCCAAGATTCAGGATACCAAGAGACCCAGTACTTC	CASSQDSGYQETQYF
TRBV7-2	NA	NA	TRBJ1-3	TGTGCCAGCAGCTTAGGGACAGTTGGAAACACCATATATTTT	CASSLGTVGNTIYF
TRBV7-2	few	NA	TRBJ2-3	TGTGCCAGCAGCACCCGGGCCGGCCTAGATACGCAGTATTTT	CASSTRAGLDTQYF
TRBV20-1	NA	NA	TRBJ2-3	TGCAGTGCTAGAGATTGGCGGTCCGGGGGCACAGATACGCAGTATTTT	CSARDWRSGGTDTQYF
TRBV12-3/TRBV12-4	few	TRBD1	TRBJ1-5	TGTAATGAGACAGGGGATCAGCCCCAGCATTTT	CNETGDQPQHF
TRBV5-1	NA	TRBD1	TRBJ2-6	TGCGCCAGCAGCAAAACAGGGGTTGGGGCCAACGTCCTGACTTTC	CASSKTGVGANVLTF
TRBV20-1	few	TRBD2	TRBJ2-1	TGCAGTGCTAGAACGGGGGGAAGCTCCTACAATGAGCAGTTCTTC	CSARTGGSSYNEQFF
TRBV6-5	NA	TRBD1	TRBJ2-5	TGTGCCAGCAGTTACTCCGGATTAGTAGGGACAGGGGTCCAAGAGACCCAGTACTTC	CASSYSGLVGTGVQETQYF
TRBV2	NA	NA	TRBJ2-5	TGTACCAGCAGTGCGGTCCCGTACCAAGAGACCCAGTACTTC	CTSSAVPYQETQYF
TRBV25-1	NA	NA	TRBJ2-3	TGTGCCAGCAGTGACGGGGAGCGTTCTAGCACAGATACGCAGTATTTT	CASSDGERSSTDTQYF
TRBV20-1	NA	TRBD2	TRBJ2-1	TGCAGTGCTAGAGGAGTAGCGGGAGGGAATGAGCAGTTCTTC	CSARGVAGGNEQFF
TRBV10-3	few	NA	TRBJ2-6	TGTGCCATCAGTGGAGAGGGGGGAAACTCTGGGGCCAACGTCCTGACTTTC	CAISGEGGNSGANVLTF
TRBV6-2/TRBV6-3	few	TRBD1	TRBJ2-7	TGTGCCAGCAGTCCACACCCGACTTCTAGACAGGGGCAGTACTTC	CASSPHPTSRQGQYF
TRBV9	many	NA	TRBJ2-3	TGTGCCAGCAGCGTAGGTTTAGCAGATACGCAGTATTTT	CASSVGLADTQYF
TRBV3-1	NA	NA	TRBJ2-3	TGTGCCAGCAGTTCCGATACCAAGGAGTACCATAGCACAGATACGCAGTATTTT	CASSSDTKEYHSTDTQYF
TRBV6-2/TRBV6-3	few	NA	TRBJ2-7	TGTGCCAGCAGTTACTTCGGCGGGACCTACGAGCAGTACTTC	CASSYFGGTYEQYF
TRBV20-1	NA	NA	TRBJ2-2	TGCAGTGCTACGATGGGCAACACCGGGGAGCTGTTTTTT	CSATMGNTGELFF
TRBV2	NA	NA	TRBJ1-2	TGTGCCAGCACCGAGGGTAACTTTAACTATGGCTACACCTTC	CASTEGNFNYGYTF
TRBV5-6	many	TRBD2	TRBJ2-1	TGTGCCAGCGGATTAGCGGGGCGAGACAATGAGCAGTTCTTC	CASGLAGRDNEQFF
TRBV7-6	NA	NA	TRBJ1-3	TGTGCCAGCAGCCTCCCCTCGGGAGGCTCTGGAAACACCATATATTTT	CASSLPSGGSGNTIYF
TRBV7-2	few	TRBD1	TRBJ2-4	TGTGCCAGCAGCTCCCAGTGGGACAGGAAAAACAGTCAGTACTTC	CASSSQWDRKNSQYF
TRBV20-1	NA	NA	TRBJ1-4	TGCAGTGCTAGGTGGGACACTAATGAAAAACTGTTTTTT	CSARWDTNEKLFF
TRBV12-3/TRBV12-4	few	TRBD1	TRBJ1-2	TGTGCCAGCAGTTTATGGGGACAGGGCTATGGCTACACCTTC	CASSLWGQGYGYTF
TRBV27	NA	TRBD2	TRBJ2-1	TGTGCCAGCAGTGCACTAGCGGGAGGGCCCGACAATGAGCAGTTCTTC	CASSALAGGPDNEQFF
TRBV6-5	few	NA	TRBJ2-7	TGTGCCAGCAGTTTGGGTTTTGCCTACGAGCAGTACTTC	CASSLGFAYEQYF
TRBV5-1	NA	TRBD1	TRBJ2-3	TGCGCCAGCAGCTTTTCCGGACAGGGGGCTTACACAGATACGCAGTATTTT	CASSFSGQGAYTDTQYF
TRBV20-1	few	NA	TRBJ2-1	TGCAGTGCTAGCGGTCCTAGCGCGGTGCGGGCATACAATGAGCAGTTCTTC	CSASGPSAVRAYNEQFF
TRBV12-3/TRBV12-4	few	TRBD1	TRBJ1-6	TGTGCCAGCAGCCCTAGGACAGGGGACGCGGCACCCCTCCACTTT	CASSPRTGDAAPLHF
TRBV19	NA	NA	TRBJ2-3	TGTGCCAGTAGTATCGACGGGAGTGATACGCAGTATTTT	CASSIDGSDTQYF
TRBV27	few	TRBD1	TRBJ1-2	TGTGCCAGCAGTGGGACAGGCCAACTATATGGCTACACCTTC	CASSGTGQLYGYTF
TRBV10-3	NA	NA	TRBJ2-2	TGTGCCATTAGCCACGGGACAAAAAGCGGGGAGCTGTTTTTT	CAISHGTKSGELFF
TRBV7-9	few	NA	TRBJ2-5	TGTGCCAGCAGCGTATCGGTTAGCCAAGAGACCCAGTACTTC	CASSVSVSQETQYF
TRBV7-9	NA	NA	TRBJ2-6	TGTGCCAGCAGCTTAGGTCCGGGCCACGGGGCCAACGTCCTGACTTTC	CASSLGPGHGANVLTF
TRBV20-1	NA	NA	TRBJ2-2	TGCATTGCCAGTGGGGAGCGGAACACCGGGGAGCTGTTTTTT	CIASGERNTGELFF
TRBV4-3	many	NA	TRBJ2-3	TGCGCCAGCAGCCACAGGGGCAGGGAGGAAGATACGCAGTATTTT	CASSHRGREEDTQYF
TRBV9	NA	TRBD2	TRBJ2-7	TGTGCCAGCAGCGCCGTGGAGCGGGGTTCCTACGAGCAGTACTTC	CASSAVERGSYEQYF
TRBV7-2	few	NA	TRBJ1-6	TGTGCCAGCAGCTTAGCTGGGAATCGCTCACCCCTCCACTTT	CASSLAGNRSPLHF